There are a few counts of the clone carrying this T cell receptor (beta chain). Its cognate antigen is unknown. The source of the sample is a study of CD8 T cells in ankylosing spondylitis. Study-wide results and caveats: A TCR beta motif of several highly homologous variants seemed to mark ankylosing spondylitis blood. Disease-associated clonotypes exhibited CD8+ identity and were relatively infrequent in peripheral blood.

TCRdb called the 5' RACE reads again in MiXCR, with one record for every CDR3 protein. Seen here are 670,000 or so distinct CDR3 sequences, under 20% observed once, and the top ten hold around 20%. V was clipped by 1 base and J by 2 bases; unmatched bases: 4. This CDR3 contains 16 residues. Germline lookup yields CDR1 SGHAT and CDR2 FQNNGV. The clonotype originates from a male donor with ankylosing spondylitis. The chain recombines TRBV11-2 with TRBJ2-3; TRBD2 matches 9 bases. Material for sequencing was blood, either unsorted or a sorted T cell fraction (not recorded which). CDR3 protein: CASSLGLAVYTDTQYF. Here the CDR3 DNA reads TGTGCCAGCAGCTTAGGACTAGCGGTGTACACAGATACGCAGTATTTT.